Below, 30 T cell receptor beta chains from the same sample are listed, as sequenced in a study of molecular identifiers for immune sequencing clone quantification. Each CDR3 protein gets one entry after TCRdb re-called the PCR reads with MiXCR. The repertoire consists of over 600,000 distinct CDR3 sequences, with approximately 20% occurring once and the leading ten covering 0.75% to 0.95%. The material sequenced was naive CD8+ T cells from blood, with Jurkat cell RNA spiked in. Subset meaning: FACS-sorted CD8+CD4-CCR7+CD45RA+ naive T cells. These receptors were collected from a human donor in good health. Some libraries in this study had Jurkat cell RNA spiked in.

Details on this clonotype: This may be a read error: a much more frequent sequence differs by one nucleotide. The CDR3 DNA follows: TGCGCCAGCAGCTTGATCAGTTACACCGGGGAGCTGTTTTTT. This sequence encodes CASSLISYTGELFF. The chain recombines TRBV5-1 with TRBJ2-2; unclear D gene. CDR1 and CDR2 from the germline V gene are SGHRS and YFSETQ. CDR3 size: 14 residues. Trimming removed 1 base at V and 3 bases at J, with 7 bases between.

This clonotype was recorded at least ten times. The V gene is TRBV20-1, the J gene TRBJ2-3, with 9 positions matching TRBD2. CDR3 length: 17 amino acids. Germline assignment: CDR1 DFQATT and CDR2 SNEGSKA (reference sequence). The ends lost 6 bases at V and 0 bases at J; junction bases unmatched: 13. CDR3 DNA sequence: TGCAGTGCGGCTCGCGGGGGGGCGGGGAGTAGCACAGATACGCAGTATTTT. Translating gives CSAARGGAGSSTDTQYF.

This clonotype has a count of ten or more. The chain carries TRBV14 and TRBJ1-3, with unresolved D. Trimming removed 1 base from V and 0 bases from J, with 4 bases in between. Germline CDR1 reads SGHDN; CDR2 reads FVKESK. The CDR3 has 14 amino acids. The CDR3 nucleotides read TGTGCCAGCAGCCAAGTAACCTCTGGAAACACCATATATTTT. Protein sequence: CASSQVTSGNTIYF.

The table lists this clonotype with many counts. The chain has TRBV19 and TRBJ2-7, with 9 bases identical to TRBD2. The CDR3 loop spans 15 amino acids. The germline V gene encodes CDR1 LNHDA and CDR2 SQIVND (reference sequence). Unmatched junction bases numbered 12, after V lost 8 bases and J lost 4 bases. CDR3 loop: CASSPPQSGRYEQYF. CDR3 nucleotides: TGTGCCAGTTCCCCCCCCCAAAGCGGGAGGTACGAGCAGTACTTC.

This clonotype appeared a few times. The chain couples TRBV19 to TRBJ2-3; 13 bases are a match to TRBD2. This CDR3 is built from 17 residues. Trimming at V came to 5 bases and at J to 2 bases, leaving 7 bases not matched to a gene. Germline CDR1 is LNHDA and CDR2 is SQIVND (reference sequence). The CDR3 region has the DNA TGTGCCAGTAGTCCGACTAGCGGGGGGCCGATCACAGATACGCAGTATTTT. Residues: CASSPTSGGPITDTQYF.

This clonotype has ten or more counts. The chain couples TRBV20-1 to TRBJ2-7; D is perhaps TRBD2 (5 bases). Germline V gene sequence: CDR1 DFQATT, CDR2 SNEGSKA (reference sequence). The CDR3 contains 14 residues. Trimming removed 5 bases from V and 3 bases from J, with 17 bases in between. The CDR3, as DNA: TGCAGTGCTCCAGAGGGCGGGTCCTACTACGAGCAGTACTTC. Translated, it gives CSAPEGGSYYEQYF.

This clonotype came up many times. The rearrangement joins TRBV11-2 to TRBJ2-3; TRBD2 agrees at 12 bases. The V segment lost 2 bases and the J segment 5 bases; nucleotides outside the gene matches: 11. Germline CDR1 reads SGHAT; CDR2 reads FQNNGV. CDR3 length: 18 amino acids. The chain's CDR3 is CASSLLRTSGRLRDTQYF. CDR3 in DNA: TGTGCCAGCAGCTTACTGCGTACTAGCGGGAGGCTTAGAGATACGCAGTATTTT.

This clonotype was recorded a few times. The V gene is TRBV3-1, the J gene TRBJ2-1; tentatively, D is TRBD1 (5 bases). Per the germline V gene, CDR1 is LGHDT and CDR2 is YNNKEL (reference sequence). The CDR3 extends over 14 amino acids. The V gene lost 2 bases and the J gene lost 7 bases, with 12 bases spanning the gap. CDR3 sequence (DNA): TGTGCCAGCAGCCAACAGGGTGATTGGAATGAGCAGTTCTTC. This translates into CASSQQGDWNEQFF.

This clonotype appeared many times. The J gene is TRBJ2-3, the V gene TRBV13; no firm D call. The germline V gene encodes CDR1 PRHDT and CDR2 FYEKMQ (reference sequence). The CDR3 runs 15 residues. The ends were cut back, 0 bases at V and 6 bases at J, with 13 bases in the middle. The CDR3 bases are TGTGCCAGCAGCTTAGGTTTGGCGAGTACGGATACGCAGTATTTT. Encoded protein: CASSLGLASTDTQYF.

This clonotype was recorded many times. V usage is TRBV19 and J usage is TRBJ1-4; 7 positions match TRBD1. The junction had 9 bases not matched to a gene; V was cut back by 0 bases and J by 8 bases. There are 16 residues in the CDR3. The germline CDR1 and CDR2 sequences are LNHDA and SQIVND (reference sequence). CDR3: CASSIDRGRGYEKLFF. The CDR3 DNA reads TGTGCCAGTAGTATAGATCGCGGCAGGGGGTACGAAAAACTGTTTTTT.

This clonotype was counted many times. The chain is built from TRBV20-1 and TRBJ2-3; perhaps TRBD2 as D (5 bases). Per the germline V gene, CDR1 is DFQATT and CDR2 is SNEGSKA (reference sequence). The CDR3 spans 13 residues. V was trimmed by 0 bases and J by 2 bases, leaving 6 bases between them. The CDR3 reads CSARDDYTDTQYF. CDR3 in DNA: TGCAGTGCTAGAGACGACTACACAGATACGCAGTATTTT.

J is TRBJ1-1 and V is TRBV2; no firm D call. The CDR3 is made up of 13 amino acids. Trimming left V 10 bases short and J 0 bases short, with 12 bases between. The germline V gene has CDR1 SNHLY and CDR2 FYNNEI. CDR3 residues: CAKAGPMNTEAFF. Here the CDR3 DNA reads TGTGCCAAGGCCGGGCCCATGAACACTGAAGCTTTCTTT.

In the case of this clonotype: One base away lies a much larger clone, so this may be a sequencing read error. This CDR3 fails to terminate in the conserved phenylalanine or tryptophan, so it likely reflects a read error. The CDR3 reads CASWGRDFANTGELFV. The CDR3 DNA follows: TGTGCCAGCTGGGGAAGGGACTTCGCGAACACCGGGGAGCTGTTTGTT. V and J are TRBV7-9 and TRBJ2-2; perhaps TRBD2 as D (6 bases). The germline V and J ends were trimmed by 8 bases and 0 bases, with 16 bases remaining between them. The CDR3 is made up of 16 amino acids. Looked up from germline, CDR1 is SEHNR and CDR2 is FQNEAQ (reference sequence).

This clonotype was detected ten times or more. This sequence joins TRBV12-3 or TRBV12-4 and TRBJ2-2; D gene ambiguous. The CDR3 is 11 residues long. The V end lost 3 bases, the J end lost 9 bases, and 5 bases lay between the germline ends. CDR3: CASSFIRELFF. The CDR3 DNA sequence: TGTGCCAGCAGTTTTATCAGGGAGCTGTTTTTT.

This clonotype showed up just a few times. The CDR3 is CASSGGTGDEQYF. Here the CDR3 DNA reads TGTGCCAGCAGTGGCGGGACAGGGGACGAGCAGTACTTC. The V and J genes are TRBV25-1 and TRBJ2-7; TRBD1 aligns across 10 bases. The CDR3 is made up of 13 amino acids. Trimming took 4 bases from V and 5 from J; bases not matched to a gene: 2. From germline, CDR1 is MGHDK and CDR2 SYGVNS.

In the case of this clonotype: A read error may account for a junction end that differs from germline. The V gene is TRBV2, the J gene TRBJ1-3, with D unresolved. Germline V lookup: CDR1 SNHLY, CDR2 FYNNEI. The CDR3 length is 13 residues. CDR3 region: CTSSGGSGNTIYF. In DNA, the CDR3 is TGTACCAGCAGTGGAGGATCTGGAAACACCATATATTTT.

This clonotype was detected a few times. The germline gene is not matched at one end of the junction; a read error may be the cause. The genes are TRBV6-2 or TRBV6-3 and TRBJ2-7; tentative D call: TRBD1 (5 bases). Germline lookup yields CDR1 MNHEY and CDR2 SVGEGT. The CDR3 length is 11 residues. CDR3 DNA: TGTGCCAGCAGTTACCCGCCACGACAGCACTTC. Protein product: CASSYPPRQHF.

This chain uses TRBV2 with TRBJ2-7; 8 bases align to TRBD1. Germline loops: CDR1 SNHLY, CDR2 FYNNEI. The CDR3 sequence is 18 residues long. The trim removed 5 bases at V and 2 bases at J, leaving 17 bases unmatched. For the CDR3, the DNA is TGTGCCAGCAGTCCCCCGGACAGGGTAGGGTTTTTCGCCTACGAGCAGTACTTC. Residues: CASSPPDRVGFFAYEQYF.

The rearrangement joins TRBV19 to TRBJ2-7; D remains unclear. Trimming cost V 4 bases and J 5 bases, with 12 bases left between them. Germline loops: CDR1 LNHDA, CDR2 SQIVND (reference sequence). The CDR3 contains 13 residues. CDR3 DNA sequence: TGTGCCAGTAGTAGTCGGGTTTGGAACGAGCAGTACTTC. It is translated as CASSSRVWNEQYF.

The sample holds many counts of this clonotype. This sequence joins TRBV6-5 and TRBJ2-7; possibly TRBD2 for D (5 bases). The CDR3 is 14 residues long. CDR1 is MNHEY, CDR2 SVGAGI, per germline. Between the trimmed V and J ends, which lost 5 bases and 2 bases, there was a span of 13 bases. The CDR3, as DNA: TGTGCCAGCAGTCCACGAGGAGGAACCTACGAGCAGTACTTC. Its protein is CASSPRGGTYEQYF.

This clonotype was observed many times. This rearrangement joins TRBV5-5 to TRBJ2-7, with 9 bases identical to TRBD1. Germline loops: CDR1 SGHKS, CDR2 YYEKEE (reference sequence). The CDR3 is made up of 16 amino acids. Germline trimming cut 0 bases from V and 2 bases from J; bases unmatched to any gene: 6. Written as DNA, the CDR3 is TGTGCCAGCAGCTTGGCCCGGACAGGGGTCCCCTACGAGCAGTACTTC. It specifies CASSLARTGVPYEQYF.

Concerning this clonotype: A much more abundant neighbour one base away suggests this may be a read error. In this CDR3 the conserved last residue, phenylalanine or tryptophan, is missing, so a read error is likely. The chain carries TRBV7-6 and TRBJ2-1; 7 nucleotides line up with TRBD1. The V gene's germline CDR1 is SGHVS and CDR2 FNYEAQ. The CDR3 sequence is 13 residues long. Germline trimming cut 6 bases from V and 5 bases from J; bases unmatched to any gene: 4. The DNA for the CDR3 is TGTGCCAGCAGGTCCGGGACAGACAATGAGCAGTTCCTC. Residues: CASRSGTDNEQFL.

The sample holds many counts of this clonotype. This chain joins TRBV28 and TRBJ1-4; no clear D. The germline gives CDR1 MDHEN, CDR2 SYDVKM. This CDR3 is 15 amino acids long. The V end was cut by 9 bases, the J end by 0 bases, with 14 bases between. The DNA of the CDR3 is TGTGCCAGTACCCCCTTAGAAGCAACTAATGAAAAACTGTTTTTT. It specifies CASTPLEATNEKLFF.

This clonotype was counted at least ten times. V is TRBV27 and J is TRBJ1-4; D possibly corresponds to TRBD1 (5 bases). Germline V gene lookup returns CDR1 MNHEY and CDR2 SMNVEV (reference sequence). Trimming pared 5 bases from V and 7 bases from J, leaving 17 bases between. This CDR3 spans 15 amino acids. The CDR3 DNA reads as TGTGCCAGCAGTCCCGACGGGACGGCGGGTGAAAAACTGTTTTTT. The encoded protein is CASSPDGTAGEKLFF.

This clonotype was counted many times. The V and J genes are TRBV6-5 and TRBJ1-1; D may be TRBD1 (5 bases). From germline, CDR1 is MNHEY and CDR2 SVGAGI. With 2 bases removed from V and 3 bases from J, the gap between germline ends came to 13 bases. This CDR3 has 15 residues. Written as DNA, the CDR3 is TGTGCCAGCAGTTACCGCGGGGGGTCGGACACTGAAGCTTTCTTT. Amino acid sequence: CASSYRGGSDTEAFF.

This clonotype was counted a single time. One end of the junction is discordant with germline, which a read error may explain. The chain employs TRBV6-6 and TRBJ1-1, with TRBD1 matching over 9 bases. The V gene's germline CDR1 is MNHNY and CDR2 SVGAGI (reference sequence). CDR3 length: 17 amino acids. As DNA, the CDR3 is TGTGCCAGCAGGAAACAGGGGGCCCTATCGGGTTCATATGAAGCTCTCTTT. This codes for CASRKQGALSGSYEALF.

There are many counts of this clonotype. CDR3 nucleotide sequence: TGTGCCTGGAGCGCTATTACCGGGGGTCGCTACGAGCAGTACTTC. Translated, it gives CAWSAITGGRYEQYF. The chain couples TRBV30 to TRBJ2-7, with D possibly matching TRBD2 (6 bases). The CDR3 length is 15 residues. Trimming took 3 bases from V and 3 from J, leaving 18 bases between them. Germline V gene sequence: CDR1 GTSNPN, CDR2 SVGIG (reference sequence).

The table lists this clonotype with many counts. The CDR3 sequence is CASSQDILAGVEQYF. CDR3 DNA sequence: TGCGCCAGCAGCCAAGATATCCTAGCGGGGGTCGAGCAGTACTTC. This chain links TRBV4-3 with TRBJ2-7; the match to TRBD2 covers 10 bases. Trimming removed 0 bases from V and 6 bases from J; junction bases left unmatched: 5. CDR3 size: 15 residues. Germline V gene lookup returns CDR1 LGHNA and CDR2 YSLEER.

The CDR3 DNA is TGTGCCAGCATCCGGAAAGTGGGAGGGTACACCGGGGAGCTGTTTTTT. Protein sequence: CASIRKVGGYTGELFF. The rearrangement uses TRBV6-2 or TRBV6-3 and TRBJ2-2; 7 nucleotides line up with TRBD2. Germline assignment: CDR1 MNHEY and CDR2 SVGEGT. CDR3 size: 16 residues. With V trimmed by 7 bases and J by 3 bases, 11 bases remained unmatched.

A remark on this clonotype: A much larger clone sits a single nucleotide away, making a read error possible. The chain carries TRBV6-2 or TRBV6-3 and TRBJ1-5, with TRBD1 matching over 9 bases. The germline gives CDR1 MNHEY, CDR2 SVGEGT. The CDR3 spans 15 residues. The CDR3 bases are TGTGCCAGCAGTCTTAATCGACAGGGGGATCAGCCCCGGCATTTT. Protein sequence: CASSLNRQGDQPRHF.